Listed here are 28 T cell receptor beta chains from one sample, sequenced in a study of CDR3 diversity in severe acne. TCRdb passed the PCR reads through MiXCR, listing each CDR3 protein once. The data show around 85,000 distinct CDR3 sequences, under 55% seen once. The material sequenced was blood. Source of these receptors: a male donor with severe acne vulgaris.

The V call is TRBV6-6, the J call TRBJ2-7; D is unclear. Germline CDR1 and CDR2: MNHNY and SVGAGI (reference sequence). With 2 bases removed from V and 5 bases from J, the gap between germline ends came to 13 bases. The CDR3 totals 14 residues. The CDR3 DNA follows: TGTGCCAGCAGTTACGGGCCAGGCCTAGACGAGCAGTACTTC. It codes for CASSYGPGLDEQYF.

The chain is built from TRBV18 and TRBJ1-5; a possible D gene is TRBD1 (5 bases). In germline, CDR1 is KGHSH, CDR2 LQKENI. Trimming cost V 3 bases and J 4 bases, with 10 bases left between them. This CDR3 comprises 14 residues. As DNA, the CDR3 is TGTGCCAGCTCACCCCCGGGACGGAATCAGCCCCAGCATTTT. It is translated as CASSPPGRNQPQHF.

This clonotype was observed at least ten times. V gene TRBV5-5 combines with J gene TRBJ2-7, with 10 bases identical to TRBD2. Trimming cost V 4 bases and J 4 bases; bases outside gene matches: 5. The CDR3 is 14 amino acids. Germline lookup yields CDR1 SGHKS and CDR2 YYEKEE (reference sequence). CDR3: CASSTPTSGYEQYV. The CDR3 DNA is TGTGCCAGCAGCACCCCGACTAGCGGGTACGAGCAGTACGTC.

V usage is TRBV29-1 and J usage is TRBJ2-3, with D tentatively TRBD2 (8 bases). The V gene's germline CDR1 is SQVTM and CDR2 ANQGSEA. The CDR3 runs to 16 residues. The V end lost 6 bases, the J end lost 2 bases, and 21 bases lay between the germline ends. In DNA form, the CDR3 reads TGCAGCGTCGGAGAGCGGGGGACAGATCCCACAGATACGCAGTATTTT. Its translation is CSVGERGTDPTDTQYF.

The rearrangement uses TRBV29-1 and TRBJ2-6; the D gene is possibly TRBD1 (5 bases). There are 15 residues in the CDR3. Trimming removed 0 bases at V and 4 bases at J, with 10 bases between. CDR1 is SQVTM and CDR2 is ANQGSEA in the germline V gene. CDR3 in DNA: TGCAGCGTTGAAGAACGCAGGGCCGGGGCCAACGTCCTGACTTTC. It is translated as CSVEERRAGANVLTF.

There are many counts of this clonotype. The chain joins TRBV20-1 to TRBJ1-5; D gene ambiguous. The CDR3 has 13 residues. The germline V gene has CDR1 DFQATT and CDR2 SNEGSKA (reference sequence). The V gene lost 6 bases and the J gene lost 0 bases, with 9 bases spanning the gap. The CDR3 reads CSAIASSNQPQHF. As DNA, the CDR3 is TGCAGTGCAATTGCGAGTAGCAATCAGCCCCAGCATTTT.

This rearrangement joins TRBV5-8 to TRBJ1-5; a weak D match, TRBD1 (6 bases). Germline V gene sequence: CDR1 SGHTS, CDR2 YDEGEE. The CDR3 is 16 amino acids. Trimming left V 0 bases short and J 4 bases short, with 14 bases between. DNA for the CDR3: TGTGCCAGCAGCTTGGAGGGGGGTCAGGGGAATCAGCCCCAGCATTTT. It translates to CASSLEGGQGNQPQHF. The full variable domain, its missing parts supplied by reference TRBV5-8 and TRBJ1-5, is EAGVTQSPTHLIKTRGQQATLRCSPISGHTSVYWYQQALGLGLQFLLWYDEGEERNRGNFPPRFSGRQFPNYSSELNVNALELEDSALYLCASSLEGGQGNQPQHFGDGTRLSIL.

This clonotype showed up many times. V and J are TRBV27 and TRBJ2-7; possible D gene TRBD1, 6 bases. The CDR3 has 15 amino acids. Germline V gene lookup returns CDR1 MNHEY and CDR2 SMNVEV (reference sequence). The V gene lost 9 bases and the J gene lost 3 bases, with 21 bases spanning the gap. The CDR3 DNA follows: TGTGCCAGTGGGGGTTACCGGGACAATTACTACGAGCAGTACTTC. Amino acids: CASGGYRDNYYEQYF.

About this clonotype itself: The CDR3 carries no conserved terminal phenylalanine or tryptophan, so it likely arises from a read error. No DNA is shown, since the ends of the CDR3 on it are uncertain; the CDR3 is the one TCRdb lists. The chain links TRBV10-3 to TRBJ2-7; the table's D gene call, TRBD1, was not cross checked with the DNA. The germline V gene has CDR1 ENHRY and CDR2 SYGVKD. The CDR3 is 13 amino acids long, termini counted. CDR3 sequence reads: CAITPGSSYEQTP.

This chain's CDR3 is CASSLSSGYSNQPQHF. The CDR3 DNA sequence: TGTGCCAGCAGCTTATCCTCGGGGTATAGCAATCAGCCCCAGCATTTT. The chain employs TRBV7-9 and TRBJ1-5; D unclear. The CDR3 sequence is 16 residues long. The V gene's germline CDR1 is SEHNR and CDR2 FQNEAQ (reference sequence). The V and J ends lost 2 bases and 0 bases respectively, with 11 bases between them.

V is TRBV7-9 and J is TRBJ1-4; D gene uncertain. The V and J ends lost 5 bases and 8 bases respectively, with 18 bases between them. CDR1 is SEHNR, CDR2 FQNEAQ, per germline (reference sequence). The CDR3 totals 15 residues. The CDR3 sequence is CASSATAPRREKLFF. The CDR3 DNA reads TGTGCCAGCAGCGCTACAGCTCCCCGAAGGGAAAAACTGTTTTTT.

In its sample, this clonotype was seen many times. The CDR3 DNA reads TGCGCCAGCAGCTTGGTAGCAGGGAATAACGAGCAGTACTTC. It translates to CASSLVAGNNEQYF. The chain is built from TRBV5-1 and TRBJ2-7, with a weak D call TRBD1 (5 bases). This CDR3 is built from 14 residues. Per germline, CDR1 SGHRS and CDR2 YFSETQ. Trimming shortened V by 0 bases and J by 5 bases, and 12 bases separated the two germline ends.

This clonotype was found a few times. J is TRBJ2-2 and V is TRBV10-2; D tentatively fits TRBD1 or TRBD2 (5 bases each). This CDR3 has 12 amino acids. CDR1 is WSHSY and CDR2 is SAAADI in the germline V gene. Trimming shortened V by 8 bases and J by 6 bases, and 10 bases separated the two germline ends. CDR3 sequence reads: CASFGTPGELFF. The CDR3 bases are TGCGCCAGCTTCGGGACCCCCGGGGAGCTGTTTTTT.

This clonotype occurred many times. The rearrangement links TRBV6-5 to TRBJ1-2; a possible D gene is TRBD1 (5 bases). V lost 7 bases to trimming and J lost 3 bases, with 12 bases between them. The CDR3 runs to 13 residues. Looked up from germline, CDR1 is MNHEY and CDR2 is SVGAGI. DNA for the CDR3: TGTGCCAGCACTGGAGGGACCGACTATGGCTACACCTTC. Translating it yields CASTGGTDYGYTF.

This clonotype has a count of ten or more. The rearrangement uses TRBV5-1 and TRBJ2-3, with 9 positions matching TRBD1. The CDR3 contains 15 residues. CDR1 and CDR2 from the germline V gene are SGHRS and YFSETQ. J gave up 1 base and V 4 bases, and 4 bases lay outside the gene matches. The CDR3 loop reads CASSGRTGGTDTQYF. The DNA for the CDR3 is TGCGCCAGCAGCGGAAGGACAGGGGGCACAGATACGCAGTATTTT.

In this sample, this clonotype turned up many times. The genes are TRBV20-1 and TRBJ1-1, with 9 nucleotides matching TRBD1. The CDR3 is 14 amino acids. The germline V gene encodes CDR1 DFQATT and CDR2 SNEGSKA (reference sequence). Trimming at V came to 4 bases and at J to 1 base, leaving 4 bases not matched to a gene. The CDR3 is CSATRDRENTEAFF. The CDR3 nucleotides read TGCAGTGCTACCCGGGACAGGGAGAACACTGAAGCTTTCTTT.

Of note for this clonotype: At one of its ends the junction is not consistent with the germline gene, which may arise from a read error. This chain connects TRBV20-1 to TRBJ1-4; D is ambiguous. This CDR3 region has 14 residues. Per germline, CDR1 DFQATT and CDR2 SNEGSKA (reference sequence). CDR3 DNA sequence: TGCAGTGCCCGGGATAGACAAACTAATGAAATACTGTTCTTT. Its protein is CSARDRQTNEILFF.

This clonotype was found many times. This sequence joins TRBV9 and TRBJ2-1; the match to TRBD2 covers 14 bases. CDR3 length: 14 amino acids. V was clipped by 4 bases and J by 11 bases; unmatched bases: 5. Germline values: CDR1 SGDLS, CDR2 YYNGEE. This CDR3 reads CASSPGTSGGKQFF. CDR3 sequence (DNA): TGTGCCAGCAGCCCCGGGACTAGCGGGGGTAAGCAGTTCTTC.

This clonotype has a count of ten or more. V and J are TRBV14 and TRBJ1-1; D is unclear. The CDR3 has 13 residues. Trimming cost V 1 base and J 4 bases, with 7 bases left between them. Germline CDR1 and CDR2: SGHDN and FVKESK. CDR3 bases: TGTGCCAGCAGCCAAGTCGCGGGCACTGAAGCTTTCTTT. This encodes CASSQVAGTEAFF. The full variable domain, its missing parts supplied by reference TRBV14 and TRBJ1-1, is EAGVTQFPSHSVIEKGQTVTLRCDPISGHDNLYWYRRVMGKEIKFLLHFVKESKQDESGMPNNRFLAERTGGTYSTLKVQPAELEDSGVYFCASSQVAGTEAFFGQGTRLTVV.

This sequence joins TRBV24-1 and TRBJ1-1, with D unresolved. CDR3 length: 11 amino acids. The V gene lost 7 bases and the J gene lost 5 bases, with 7 bases spanning the gap. Germline V gene lookup returns CDR1 KGHDR and CDR2 SFDVKD. Written as DNA, the CDR3 is TGTGCCACCAGGACGGGAACTGAAGCTTTCTTT. Amino acid sequence: CATRTGTEAFF.

This clonotype was seen a handful of times. The germline gene is not matched at one end of the junction; a read error may be the cause. The genes are TRBV9 and TRBJ1-2; 9 bases map to TRBD1. CDR1 SGDLS and CDR2 YYNGEE come from the germline V gene. This CDR3 contains 16 residues. CDR3 nucleotides: TGCGCCAGCAGCCTCCGGAGGGGACAGGGTGACTATGGCTACACCTTC. Translating gives CASSLRRGQGDYGYTF. Combining the CDR3 with reference TRBV9 and TRBJ1-2 gives the whole variable domain DSGVTQTPKHLITATGQRVTLRCSPRSGDLSVYWYQQSLDQGLQFLIQYYNGEERAKGNILERFSAQQFPDLHSELNLSSLELGDSALYFCASSLRRGQGDYGYTFGSGTRLTVV.

This clonotype was picked up many times. The chain carries TRBV7-9 and TRBJ2-3; D call uncertain. Germline V gene lookup returns CDR1 SEHNR and CDR2 FQNEAQ (reference sequence). The V gene lost 5 bases and the J gene lost 5 bases, with 5 bases spanning the gap. The CDR3 contains 11 residues. CDR3 residues: CASSLEDTQYF. The DNA for the CDR3 is TGTGCCAGCAGCCTGGAAGATACGCAGTATTTT. Variable domain in full (rest from reference TRBV7-9 and TRBJ2-3): DTGVSQNPRHKITKRGQNVTFRCDPISEHNRLYWYRQTLGQGPEFLTYFQNEAQLEKSRLLSDRFSAERPKGSFSTLEIQRTEQGDSAMYLCASSLEDTQYFGPGTRLTVL.

This clonotype was seen at least ten times. V is TRBV13 and J is TRBJ1-4, with a possible D match to TRBD1 (6 bases). In germline, CDR1 is PRHDT, CDR2 FYEKMQ (reference sequence). The CDR3 totals 16 residues. V lost 5 bases to trimming and J lost 3 bases, with 16 bases between them. CDR3 DNA: TGTGCCAGCAGCGGCCACCTGGACAGAGCTAATGAAAAACTGTTTTTT. Amino acids: CASSGHLDRANEKLFF.

In this sample, this clonotype turned up a few times. The chain has TRBV5-1 and TRBJ1-5; 7 nucleotides align to TRBD1. CDR3 length equals 14 residues. V gave up 5 bases and J gave up 6 bases; unmatched junction bases: 8. From germline, CDR1 is SGHRS and CDR2 YFSETQ. The CDR3 reads CASSLRQGGQPQHF. The CDR3 DNA is TGCGCCAGCAGTTTGCGACAGGGCGGTCAGCCCCAGCATTTT. The variable domain in full, completed from reference TRBV5-1 and TRBJ1-5, reads KAGVTQTPRYLIKTRGQQVTLSCSPISGHRSVSWYQQTPGQGLQFLFEYFSETQRNKGNFPGRFSGRQFSNSRSEMNVSTLELGDSALYLCASSLRQGGQPQHFGDGTRLSIL.

The V and J genes are TRBV7-9 and TRBJ1-2; D gene unclear. V was shortened by 5 bases and J by 6 bases, with 10 bases between the two germline ends. Germline V gene lookup returns CDR1 SEHNR and CDR2 FQNEAQ (reference sequence). CDR3 length: 12 residues. The CDR3 coding sequence is TGTGCCAGCAGCCCGGGTGGGAATGGCTACACCTTC. This sequence encodes CASSPGGNGYTF.

This clonotype was counted many times. The rearrangement links TRBV6-5 to TRBJ2-1, with unresolved D. The CDR3 is made up of 12 amino acids. The germline V and J ends were trimmed by 4 bases and 4 bases, with 5 bases remaining between them. The germline V gene has CDR1 MNHEY and CDR2 SVGAGI. Written as DNA, the CDR3 is TGTGCCAGCAGTTCCCGGTACAATGAGCAGTTCTTC. This codes for CASSSRYNEQFF.

For this clonotype: A much larger clone lies one base from this, so it may be a read error. In this CDR3 the conserved last residue, phenylalanine or tryptophan, is missing, so a read error is likely. The chain joins TRBV2 to TRBJ1-5; a possible D gene is TRBD1 (6 bases). Looked up from germline, CDR1 is SNHLY and CDR2 is FYNNEI. This CDR3 has 13 residues. Trimming stripped 6 bases from V and 7 bases from J, with 13 bases between. The CDR3 loop reads CASSRQEFQPQHS. CDR3 in DNA: TGTGCCAGCAGCCGACAGGAGTTCCAGCCCCAGCATTCT.

V is TRBV19 and J is TRBJ1-5; weak D call: TRBD1 (5 bases). V was pared by 5 bases and J by 0 bases, with 11 bases between. Germline V gene sequence: CDR1 LNHDA, CDR2 SQIVND (reference sequence). This CDR3 comprises 15 residues. CDR3 nucleotide sequence: TGTGCCAGTAGTTTCCCAGGGCTTAGCAATCAGCCCCAGCATTTT. It translates to CASSFPGLSNQPQHF. Using reference TRBV19 and TRBJ1-5 for the parts outside the CDR3, the full variable domain is DGGITQSPKYLFRKEGQNVTLSCEQNLNHDAMYWYRQDPGQGLRLIYYSQIVNDFQKGDIAEGYSVSREKKESFPLTVTSAQKNPTAFYLCASSFPGLSNQPQHFGDGTRLSIL.